This T cell receptor beta chain stems from a study of T cells in Graves' hyperthyroidism and ophthalmopathy. Notes on the study in general: Most thyroid clonotypes expanded above 0.001 appeared in blood too.

Patients having uncontrolled infection, another autoimmune disease, pregnancy or lactation were not included. RNA transcripts were the template for amplifying TCR beta CDR3 regions. Initially, a first-round RT-PCR of the TCR CDR3 employed the HTBI primer set. TCRdb ran MiXCR on the multiplex PCR reads and lists one entry per CDR3 protein. The sample consists of approximately 400,000 distinct CDR3 sequences, 15% to 20% of them appearing once. This clonotype was counted only a few times. Antigen specificity is unknown. The length of the CDR3 is 13 residues. Germline V gene data show CDR1 as LGHNT and CDR2 as FRNRAP. Between the trimmed V and J ends, which lost 7 bases and 5 bases, there was a span of 14 bases.

Sequenced input: blood. This receptor was taken from a woman between 18 and 29 years old with Graves' hyperthyroidism. J is TRBJ1-1 and V is TRBV12-5; tentatively, D is TRBD1 (5 bases). CDR3 DNA: TGTGCTAGTGCCGTGGACGGGGGGACTGAAGCTTTCTTT. It translates to CASAVDGGTEAFF.